The rows below give T cell receptor beta chains drawn from one sample of a study of T cell repertoires in cytomegalovirus infection. These receptors have no known antigen. TCRdb used MiXCR to reprocess the reads, holding one entry per CDR3 protein. Seen here are approximately 990,000 distinct CDR3 sequences, 30% to 40% observed once, and the top ten hold about an eighth. The specimen was cultured CD8+ T cells from PBMCs, collected from culture after CMV antigen stimulation. Receptors originate from a human donor in good health (CMV status not recorded). Some clones in this sample may be carry-over from other donors' samples. Both conserved end residues are part of each CDR3. A D gene is named only where the DNA matches it firmly. Size is omitted from some rows. Given values are once, few, many or a class for expanded clones.

CDR3: CASSLGDYGYTF
DNA: TGTGCCAGCAGCTTAGGAGACTATGGCTACACCTTC
D: .
V: TRBV7-9
J: TRBJ1-2
size: many

CDR3: CASSPQTGPYEQYF
DNA: TGTGCCAGTAGTCCTCAGACAGGACCCTACGAGCAGTACTTC
D: .
V: TRBV19
J: TRBJ2-7
size: .

CDR3: CASSIEGSPLHF
DNA: TGTGCCAGTAGTATAGAGGGATCACCCCTCCACTTT
D: .
V: TRBV19
J: TRBJ1-6
size: few

CDR3: CASRQRTGGNYGYTF
DNA: TGTGCCAGCAGACAAAGGACAGGGGGGAACTATGGCTACACCTTC
D: TRBD1
V: TRBV7-8
J: TRBJ1-2
size: few

CDR3: CASSESWTSGVHSSYEQYF
DNA: TGCGCCAGCAGTGAGTCGTGGACTAGCGGGGTCCACAGCTCCTACGAGCAGTACTTC
D: TRBD2
V: TRBV10-2
J: TRBJ2-7
size: .

CDR3: CSVSERSEGLSAFF
DNA: TGCAGCGTTTCAGAAAGGTCGGAAGGGTTATCGGCTTTCTTT
D: .
V: TRBV29-1
J: TRBJ1-1
size: .

CDR3: CGSGDSAEAFF
DNA: TGTGGGTCTGGGGATTCGGCTGAAGCTTTCTTT
D: .
V: TRBV6-2/TRBV6-3
J: TRBJ1-1
size: .

CDR3: CASRVGLYTGELFF
DNA: TGTGCCAGTAGGGTGGGACTATACACCGGGGAGCTGTTTTTT
D: TRBD2
V: TRBV19
J: TRBJ2-2
size: .

CDR3: CASSLGRVQETQYF
DNA: TGTGCCAGCAGTTTAGGCCGGGTACAAGAGACCCAGTACTTC
D: .
V: TRBV28
J: TRBJ2-5
size: few

CDR3: CASSQGYNYGYTF
DNA: TGTGCCAGCAGTCAGGGATATAACTATGGCTACACCTTC
D: .
V: TRBV6-5
J: TRBJ1-2
size: .

CDR3: CASRAGTGDSYEQYF
DNA: TGTGCCAGCAGAGCCGGGACAGGAGATTCCTACGAGCAGTACTTC
D: TRBD1
V: TRBV7-6
J: TRBJ2-7
size: .

CDR3: CASSSGGSGWRVLEAFF
DNA: TGTGCCAGCAGCTCTGGAGGTTCTGGGTGGCGGGTCCTTGAAGCTTTCTTT
D: .
V: TRBV7-9
J: TRBJ1-1
size: few

CDR3: CSARAGEAEQFF
DNA: TGCAGTGCTAGAGCAGGCGAAGCGGAGCAGTTCTTC
D: .
V: TRBV20-1
J: TRBJ2-1
size: .

CDR3: CAGASRAGNTIYF
DNA: TGTGCCGGAGCCTCTAGGGCTGGAAACACCATATATTTT
D: .
V: TRBV19
J: TRBJ1-3
size: .

CDR3: CASSVGASGGAGQETQYF
DNA: TGTGCCAGCAGCGTAGGAGCTAGCGGGGGGGCGGGCCAAGAGACCCAGTACTTC
D: TRBD2
V: TRBV9
J: TRBJ2-5
size: few

CDR3: CASSQARTYGYTF
DNA: TGTGCCAGCAGCCAAGCCCGTACCTATGGCTACACCTTC
D: .
V: TRBV4-1
J: TRBJ1-2
size: .

CDR3: CASSPSLGRADEKLFF
DNA: TGTGCCAGCAGTCCAAGCTTGGGCAGGGCGGATGAAAAACTGTTTTTT
D: .
V: TRBV27
J: TRBJ1-4
size: few

CDR3: CASSPYRDRLNTEAFF
DNA: TGCGCCAGCAGCCCATACCGGGACAGGTTGAACACTGAAGCTTTCTTT
D: TRBD1
V: TRBV5-1
J: TRBJ1-1
size: once

CDR3: CVSSELLWIRDHPYNEQFF
DNA: TGTGTCAGTAGTGAACTACTTTGGATCCGGGACCACCCCTACAATGAGCAGTTCTTC
D: .
V: TRBV19
J: TRBJ2-1
size: .

CDR3: CASSEGTGKIYGYTF
DNA: TGCGCCAGCAGCGAGGGGACAGGGAAAATCTATGGCTACACCTTC
D: TRBD1
V: TRBV10-2
J: TRBJ1-2
size: few

CDR3: CASSLTIEFGRRAGGYTF
DNA: TGTGCCAGCAGCTTAACGATCGAATTCGGCAGGCGGGCTGGTGGCTACACCTTC
D: .
V: TRBV11-2
J: TRBJ1-2
size: .

CDR3: CASSFLTGEGNEQFF
DNA: TGTGCCAGCAGTTTCCTGACAGGGGAAGGGAATGAGCAGTTCTTC
D: TRBD1
V: TRBV27
J: TRBJ2-1
size: many

CDR3: CASSPRDRYTDTQYF
DNA: TGTGCCAGCAGCCCCCGGGACAGATACACAGATACGCAGTATTTT
D: TRBD1
V: TRBV12-3/TRBV12-4
J: TRBJ2-3
size: few

CDR3: CASSPWSGQETQYF
DNA: TGTGCCAGCAGCCCCTGGTCAGGGCAGGAGACCCAGTACTTC
D: .
V: TRBV6-1
J: TRBJ2-5
size: few

CDR3: CASSDPYGYEAFF
DNA: TGTGCCAGCAGTGACCCGTACGGATATGAAGCTTTCTTT
D: .
V: TRBV6-1
J: TRBJ1-1
size: .

CDR3: CASRTGAVNTEAFF
DNA: TGTGCCAGCAGGACAGGGGCCGTGAACACTGAAGCTTTCTTT
D: TRBD1
V: TRBV7-6
J: TRBJ1-1
size: .

CDR3: CAISESGVHEQYF
DNA: TGTGCCATCAGTGAGTCGGGGGTCCACGAGCAGTACTTC
D: .
V: TRBV10-3
J: TRBJ2-7
size: .

CDR3: CASIADLQGPGGYTF
DNA: TGTGCCAGCATCGCCGACCTCCAGGGGCCGGGTGGCTACACCTTC
D: .
V: TRBV7-9
J: TRBJ1-2
size: few

CDR3: CAIRDYSSTSTDTQYF
DNA: TGTGCCATCAGGGACTATAGCAGTACTAGCACAGATACGCAGTATTTT
D: .
V: TRBV10-3
J: TRBJ2-3
size: many

CDR3: CASIGLANYNEQFF
DNA: TGTGCCAGCATAGGACTAGCGAACTACAATGAGCAGTTCTTC
D: TRBD2
V: TRBV6-1
J: TRBJ2-1
size: many

CDR3: CASSYLRDETDTQYF
DNA: TGTGCCAGCAGTTACTTAAGGGACGAAACAGATACGCAGTATTTT
D: .
V: TRBV6-5
J: TRBJ2-3
size: many

CDR3: CASSLAGTDTQYF
DNA: TGTGCCAGCAGCTTAGCGGGGACAGATACGCAGTATTTT
D: TRBD2
V: TRBV12-3/TRBV12-4
J: TRBJ2-3
size: many

CDR3: CASSFEGLAVTGELFF
DNA: TGTGCCAGCAGCTTCGAAGGCCTAGCGGTTACCGGGGAGCTGTTTTTT
D: TRBD2
V: TRBV7-6
J: TRBJ2-2
size: few

CDR3: CASSPDGANVLTF
DNA: TGTGCCAGCAGTCCCGACGGGGCCAACGTCCTGACTTTC
D: .
V: TRBV6-5
J: TRBJ2-6
size: .

CDR3: CATSGNTETQYF
DNA: TGTGCCACCAGCGGAAATACGGAGACCCAGTACTTC
D: .
V: TRBV15
J: TRBJ2-5
size: .

CDR3: CATLQGGDYGYTF
DNA: TGTGCCACCCTACAGGGGGGTGACTATGGCTACACCTTC
D: TRBD1
V: TRBV12-3/TRBV12-4
J: TRBJ1-2
size: many

CDR3: CASSLGLIYEQFF
DNA: TGTGCCAGCAGCTTGGGGCTTATCTATGAGCAGTTCTTC
D: .
V: TRBV7-6
J: TRBJ2-1
size: .

CDR3: CASSQDRTGGLYNEQFF
DNA: TGCGCCAGCAGCCAAGACCGGACAGGGGGCCTATACAATGAGCAGTTCTTC
D: TRBD1
V: TRBV4-3
J: TRBJ2-1
size: .

CDR3: CASSSPKEGYTNGNEQFF
DNA: TGTGCCAGCAGCAGCCCTAAGGAGGGCTACACCAACGGGAATGAGCAGTTCTTC
D: .
V: TRBV12-3/TRBV12-4
J: TRBJ2-1
size: many

CDR3: CASSFWAGGSEKLFF
DNA: TGTGCCAGTAGTTTCTGGGCAGGGGGTAGTGAAAAACTGTTTTTT
D: TRBD1
V: TRBV19
J: TRBJ1-4
size: .

CDR3: CASSQVGGGGPGKLYF
DNA: TGCGCCAGCAGCCAAGTAGGAGGGGGTGGGCCAGGGAAGCTCTACTTC
D: .
V: TRBV4-1
J: TRBJ2-7
size: .

CDR3: CASSYGVRDEQFF
DNA: TGTGCCAGCAGTTACGGTGTCCGGGACGAGCAGTTCTTC
D: .
V: TRBV6-5
J: TRBJ2-1
size: .

CDR3: CATSRGPLGLTPQLPKYTGELFF
DNA: TGTGCCACCAGCAGAGGTCCACTAGGGTTGACCCCCCAACTCCCGAAATACACCGGGGAGCTGTTTTTT
D: .
V: TRBV15
J: TRBJ2-2
size: .

CDR3: CANSFGEGEQFF
DNA: TGTGCCAACAGTTTTGGGGAGGGTGAGCAGTTCTTC
D: TRBD2
V: TRBV12-3/TRBV12-4
J: TRBJ2-1
size: once

CDR3: CASSFAGTGQYNEQFF
DNA: TGTGCCAGCAGCTTCGCCGGGACAGGGCAATACAATGAGCAGTTCTTC
D: TRBD1
V: TRBV7-6
J: TRBJ2-1
size: many

CDR3: CASSLASSGYNEQFF
DNA: TGCGCCAGCAGTCTAGCGAGTTCGGGGTACAATGAGCAGTTCTTC
D: .
V: TRBV5-1
J: TRBJ2-1
size: few

CDR3: CASSLHDGGEYGYTF
DNA: TGCGCCAGCAGCCTTCACGACGGGGGGGAGTATGGCTACACCTTC
D: .
V: TRBV4-1
J: TRBJ1-2
size: few

CDR3: CASMGRPNTEAFF
DNA: TGTGCCAGCATGGGGCGGCCGAACACTGAAGCTTTCTTT
D: .
V: TRBV6-1
J: TRBJ1-1
size: .

CDR3: CASSLEWYPEQLFF
DNA: TGTGCCAGCAGCTTAGAATGGTATCCGGAACAACTGTTTTTT
D: .
V: TRBV7-2
J: TRBJ1-4
size: .

CDR3: CATSKGQGQYTDTQYF
DNA: TGTGCCACCAGCAAAGGACAGGGCCAGTACACAGATACGCAGTATTTT
D: TRBD1
V: TRBV15
J: TRBJ2-3
size: .

CDR3: CSSRIGGEYYEQYF
DNA: TGTTCCAGCCGAATTGGCGGCGAATACTACGAGCAGTACTTC
D: .
V: TRBV27
J: TRBJ2-7
size: .